A selection of T cell receptor beta chains follows, all from one sample in a study of blood T cells in healthy people across ages. TCRdb analysed the 5' RACE reads with MiXCR anew, one entry per CDR3 protein. This table holds around 780,000 distinct CDR3 sequences, about 61% found once. Material for sequencing was blood. The receptor source for this set is a man aged 40-50 years in good health. The CDR3 runs from the conserved cysteine through the conserved F or W. The D gene is left open where the match is weak. Size values are once, few and many counts, or a class for expanded clones, and some rows have none.

13	NA	TRBJ1-2	NA	TRBV6-5	CASSYTTGSGYTF	TGTGCCAGCAGTTACACCACAGGGAGCGGCTACACCTTC
17	TRBD2	TRBJ2-3	NA	TRBV5-4	CASSLPRGGVRADTQYF	TGTGCCAGCAGCTTGCCCCGCGGGGGGGTTCGCGCAGATACGCAGTATTTT
11	TRBD1	TRBJ2-3	many	TRBV29-1	CSVDRGDTQYF	TGCAGCGTGGACAGGGGGGATACGCAGTATTTT
15	NA	TRBJ1-4	NA	TRBV3-1	CASSQARGSGEKLFF	TGTGCCAGCAGCCAAGCGAGGGGGTCAGGAGAAAAACTGTTTTTT
17	TRBD1	TRBJ2-5	few	TRBV6-1	CASHYGDRAASQETQYF	TGTGCCAGTCACTACGGGGACAGGGCCGCGTCCCAAGAGACCCAGTACTTC
14	NA	TRBJ2-1	NA	TRBV9	CAGSVGGSSNEQFF	TGTGCCGGCAGCGTAGGGGGGTCGTCTAATGAGCAGTTCTTC
15	TRBD2	TRBJ2-5	NA	TRBV20-1	CSATPSGGSQETQYF	TGCAGTGCTACCCCTAGCGGGGGGTCCCAAGAGACCCAGTACTTC
16	NA	TRBJ2-7	NA	TRBV7-2	CASSQRGSGAFYEQYF	TGTGCCAGCAGCCAACGGGGGTCGGGGGCTTTTTACGAGCAGTACTTC
15	TRBD1	TRBJ1-2	NA	TRBV27	CASRQTGMGLEGYTF	TGTGCCAGCAGACAGACAGGGATGGGTTTAGAGGGCTACACCTTC
15	TRBD1	TRBJ2-7	once	TRBV24-1	CATSDLRTGNYEQYF	TGTGCCACCAGTGATTTGAGGACAGGGAACTACGAGCAGTACTTC
19	TRBD1	TRBJ1-5	NA	TRBV7-8	CASSSRTGGYRFSNQPQHF	TGTGCCAGCAGCTCCCGGACAGGGGGATATAGGTTTAGCAATCAGCCCCAGCATTTT
14	NA	TRBJ2-7	NA	TRBV12-3/TRBV12-4	CASSAGVLKNEQYF	TGTGCCAGCAGTGCAGGGGTTTTGAAGAACGAGCAGTACTTC
15	TRBD2	TRBJ2-5	many	TRBV6-2/TRBV6-3	CASSELAGPQETQYF	TGTGCCAGCAGCGAACTAGCGGGACCACAAGAGACCCAGTACTTC
15	TRBD2	TRBJ2-7	few	TRBV29-1	CSAGQGTSGNYEQYF	TGCAGCGCGGGCCAGGGGACTAGCGGGAACTACGAGCAGTACTTC
17	NA	TRBJ2-6	NA	TRBV27	CANSLSRRRTGANVLTF	TGTGCCAACAGTTTAAGTCGCCGGCGAACCGGGGCCAACGTCCTGACTTTC
16	TRBD1	TRBJ2-2	NA	TRBV25-1	CASSAPGQGRTGELFF	TGTGCCAGCAGTGCTCCGGGACAGGGAAGAACCGGGGAGCTGTTTTTT
19	TRBD1	TRBJ2-3	NA	TRBV29-1	CSVGALQILRDSDTDTQYF	TGCAGCGTTGGCGCTCTCCAAATTCTTCGGGACAGTGACACAGATACGCAGTATTTT
16	TRBD2	TRBJ2-5	NA	TRBV7-3	CASSLFPSGAGETQYF	TGTGCCAGCAGCTTATTTCCTAGCGGGGCTGGGGAGACCCAGTACTTC
19	TRBD2	TRBJ2-7	NA	TRBV7-8	CASSLQRLAGNPSSYEQYF	TGTGCCAGCAGCCTTCAGCGGCTAGCGGGAAACCCAAGCTCCTACGAGCAGTACTTC
13	NA	TRBJ2-7	NA	TRBV29-1	CSVGASVAYEQYF	TGCAGCGTTGGGGCTAGCGTCGCCTACGAGCAGTACTTC